Below are 11 T cell receptor beta chains sequenced from a single sample in a study of blood T cell repertoires in COVID-19. The assay was immunoSEQ multiplex PCR, and TCRdb's table has in-frame clones only and misses some. This sample yields tens of thousands of clones, of which less than 90% are seen a single time; roughly 20% belongs to the top ten. Sequenced sample: peripheral blood. The receptors shown here come from an elderly woman with acute or convalescent COVID-19.

The V call is TRBV19, the J call TRBJ1-6, with D unresolved. The CDR3 spans 15 residues. Trimming pared 3 bases from V and 5 bases from J, leaving 11 bases between. Germline CDR1 reads LNHDA; CDR2 reads SQIVND (reference sequence). CDR3 bases: TGTGCCAGTAGTATTATGGCAGATGATAATTCACCCCTCCACTTT. This gives the protein CASSIMADDNSPLHF.

This chain connects TRBV7-2 to TRBJ2-1, with TRBD2 as a possible D gene (6 bases). V lost 5 bases and J lost 9, with 20 bases in between. Germline V gene sequence: CDR1 SGHTA, CDR2 FQGNSA. This CDR3 is built from 15 residues. CDR3 amino acids: CASSPSAGGPGEQFF. Written as DNA, the CDR3 is TGTGCCAGCAGCCCATCGGCAGGAGGGCCAGGTGAGCAGTTCTTC.

The chain is built from TRBV27 and TRBJ1-5; tentative D call: TRBD1 (6 bases). V was cut by 2 bases and J by 6 bases, with 14 bases left in between. This CDR3 spans 15 amino acids. Germline V gene lookup returns CDR1 MNHEY and CDR2 SMNVEV (reference sequence). The CDR3 protein is CASSLESGASQPQHF. The CDR3 DNA sequence: TGTGCCAGCAGTTTAGAGTCAGGGGCTAGTCAGCCCCAGCATTTT.

Points on this clone: The sample has other DNA sequences that encode this CDR3 too. This chain uses TRBV5-1 with TRBJ1-2; the match to TRBD1 covers 8 bases. The CDR3 runs 14 residues. V lost 3 bases, J lost 2 bases, and 3 bases stayed unmatched. The germline V gene has CDR1 SGHRS and CDR2 YFSETQ. The CDR3 reads CASSSGTGNYGYTF. The CDR3 DNA sequence: TGCGCCAGCAGCTCCGGGACAGGAAACTATGGCTACACCTTC.

The rearrangement links TRBV5-8 to TRBJ2-1, with a possible D match to TRBD1 (6 bases). CDR3 length: 15 residues. V gave up 6 bases and J gave up 2 bases, with 15 bases separating them. Germline values: CDR1 SGHTS, CDR2 YDEGEE. This chain's CDR3 is CASTSRKGAYNEQFF. Here the CDR3 DNA reads TGTGCCAGCACCTCTCGGAAGGGGGCCTACAATGAGCAGTTCTTC.

The CDR3 DNA follows: TGTGCCAGCAGCTTCGGTTCTTTCGCTGAAGCTTTCTTT. It yields the protein CASSFGSFAEAFF. V is TRBV5-6 and J is TRBJ1-1; no firm D call. This CDR3 contains 13 residues. Germline loops: CDR1 SGHDT, CDR2 YYEEEE. V lost 2 bases, J lost 6 bases, and 11 bases lay in between.

The chain combines TRBV2 with TRBJ2-5, with D possibly being TRBD2 (5 bases). This CDR3 is 15 amino acids long. The germline V and J ends were trimmed by 0 bases and 1 base, with 9 bases remaining between them. CDR1 and CDR2 from the germline V gene are SNHLY and FYNNEI. CDR3 sequence: CASSEALGVQETQYF. The CDR3 region has the DNA TGTGCCAGCAGTGAAGCGCTCGGGGTCCAAGAGACCCAGTACTTC.

This clone was recorded a few times. The chain is built from TRBV5-4 and TRBJ2-5; 7 bases map to TRBD1. Trimming took 2 bases from V and 0 from J; bases not matched to a gene: 7. This CDR3 comprises 16 residues. Germline values: CDR1 SGHNT, CDR2 YYREEE (reference sequence). The DNA of the CDR3 is TGTGCCAGCAGCTTAGCCGGGACAGTCTACCAAGAGACCCAGTACTTC. It translates to CASSLAGTVYQETQYF.

The chain links TRBV13 to TRBJ1-4, with 7 bases fitting TRBD1. The CDR3 length is 13 residues. With V trimmed by 4 bases and J by 6 bases, 2 bases remained unmatched. Germline V CDR1 and CDR2: PRHDT, FYEKMQ (reference sequence). CDR3 in amino acids: CASSSDRDEKLFF. In DNA, the CDR3 is TGTGCCAGCAGCTCCGACAGGGATGAAAAACTGTTTTTT. The whole variable domain, filled in from reference TRBV13 and TRBJ1-4, reads AAGVIQSPRHLIKEKRETATLKCYPIPRHDTVYWYQQGPGQDPQFLISFYEKMQSDKGSIPDRFSAQQFSDYHSELNMSSLELGDSALYFCASSSDRDEKLFFGSGTQLSVL.

J is TRBJ2-6 and V is TRBV18, with D possibly TRBD1 on 6 matching bases. This CDR3 is 20 amino acids long. V shed 0 bases and J shed 0 bases, with 18 bases lying between them. Germline V gives CDR1 KGHSH, CDR2 LQKENI. The CDR3, as DNA: TGTGCCAGCTCACCACCGCTTACTCGGGACACAGACTCTGGGGCCAACGTCCTGACTTTC. It specifies CASSPPLTRDTDSGANVLTF. The full variable domain, its missing parts supplied by reference TRBV18 and TRBJ2-6, is NAGVMQNPRHLVRRRGQEARLRCSPMKGHSHVYWYRQLPEEGLKFMVYLQKENIIDESGMPKERFSAEFPKEGPSILRIQQVVRGDSAAYFCASSPPLTRDTDSGANVLTFGAGSRLTVL.

The chain couples TRBV2 to TRBJ1-5, with TRBD1 matching over 9 bases. Germline V gives CDR1 SNHLY, CDR2 FYNNEI. After removal of 4 bases from V and 4 bases from J, the junction contained 5 bases not matched to a gene. The CDR3 loop spans 15 amino acids. CDR3 region: CASSGDRAVNQPQHF. The CDR3 bases are TGTGCCAGCAGTGGGGACAGGGCAGTGAATCAGCCCCAGCATTTT.